Presented here are 11 T cell receptor beta chains from one specimen sequenced in a study of naive and memory T cell subsets. The beta constant-region primer was an equimolar mix of two oligonucleotides covering TRBC1 and TRBC2. One entry per CDR3 protein, called by TCRdb with MiXCR from the UMI-ligation and nested PCR reads. The sample records approximately 140,000 distinct CDR3 sequences, 15% to 20% being singletons. The sequenced sample consisted of naive CD4+ T cells from blood. The receptors stem from a human donor in good health.

DNA of the CDR3: TGCAGTGCGGGGACTAGCGGGGACAACACCGGGGAGCTGTTTTTT. It is translated as CSAGTSGDNTGELFF. The gene calls are TRBV20-1 and TRBJ2-2; TRBD2 aligns across 13 bases. V lost 6 bases, J lost 2 bases, and 3 bases stayed unmatched. CDR3 length: 15 residues. Germline assignment: CDR1 DFQATT and CDR2 SNEGSKA (reference sequence).

This clonotype appeared many times. This sequence joins TRBV28 and TRBJ1-6; tentatively, D is TRBD1 (5 bases). V was pared by 5 bases and J by 16 bases, with 18 bases between. Germline V gene lookup returns CDR1 MDHEN and CDR2 SYDVKM. The CDR3 has 13 residues. In DNA form, the CDR3 reads TGTGCCAGCAGTAGCTATCGGGGGGGTCGTCTCCACTTT. Translating gives CASSSYRGGRLHF.

There are a few counts of this clonotype. J is TRBJ2-5 and V is TRBV18, with D perhaps matching TRBD2 (6 bases). The V gene's germline CDR1 is KGHSH and CDR2 LQKENI. The CDR3 loop spans 14 amino acids. The V gene lost 0 bases and the J gene lost 7 bases, with 12 bases spanning the gap. The DNA for the CDR3 is TGTGCCAGCTCACCACCGGAGGGGATCGGGACCCAGTACTTC. Translated, it gives CASSPPEGIGTQYF.

This clonotype has only a few counts. The chain recombines TRBV7-8 with TRBJ2-4; 12 bases agree with TRBD2. V shed 5 bases and J 1 base; nucleotides not matched to a gene: 12. Germline V lookup: CDR1 SGHVS, CDR2 FQNEAQ. This CDR3 contains 19 residues. The CDR3 loop is CASSPRLAGVNMAKNIQYF. CDR3 nucleotides: TGTGCCAGCAGCCCACGACTAGCGGGAGTGAATATGGCCAAAAACATTCAGTACTTC.

In this sample, this clonotype turned up a few times. The J gene is TRBJ2-1, the V gene TRBV14, with a tentative D call TRBD2 (6 bases). CDR1 and CDR2 from the germline V gene are SGHDN and FVKESK. Trimming cost V 4 bases and J 8 bases, with 9 bases left between them. This CDR3 spans 12 amino acids. DNA of the CDR3: TGTGCCAGCAGCCCAGGGAGGTATGAGCAGTTCTTC. Amino acid sequence: CASSPGRYEQFF. Looking up the rest from reference TRBV14 and TRBJ2-1 gives the full variable domain: EAGVTQFPSHSVIEKGQTVTLRCDPISGHDNLYWYRRVMGKEIKFLLHFVKESKQDESGMPNNRFLAERTGGTYSTLKVQPAELEDSGVYFCASSPGRYEQFFGPGTRLTVL.

There are a few counts of this clonotype. The chain is built from TRBV29-1 and TRBJ1-1, with 7 bases matching TRBD1. Germline V gene sequence: CDR1 SQVTM, CDR2 ANQGSEA. V shed 6 bases, J shed 1 base, and the junction held 5 bases outside the gene matches. This CDR3 spans 13 amino acids. The CDR3 loop reads CSVWDRANTEAFF. The CDR3, as DNA: TGCAGCGTCTGGGACAGAGCGAACACTGAAGCTTTCTTT.

This clonotype was found a few times. J is TRBJ2-7 and V is TRBV20-1, with 7 positions matching TRBD1. The germline V gene encodes CDR1 DFQATT and CDR2 SNEGSKA (reference sequence). V lost 6 bases to trimming and J lost 2 bases; unmatched junction nucleotides: 4. The CDR3 length is 12 residues. CDR3 loop: CSARDSAYEQYF. The DNA for the CDR3 is TGCAGTGCGAGGGACAGTGCCTACGAGCAGTACTTC.

The chain couples TRBV27 to TRBJ2-3, with a weak D call TRBD2 (5 bases). The CDR3 is 17 amino acids. Germline lookup yields CDR1 MNHEY and CDR2 SMNVEV (reference sequence). Trimming pared 5 bases from V and 2 bases from J, leaving 20 bases between. The CDR3 DNA sequence: TGTGCCAGCAGTATGGCTCGGGTCTCAGCGGTCACAGATACGCAGTATTTT. Amino acids: CASSMARVSAVTDTQYF.

This clonotype was observed a handful of times. The chain joins TRBV10-3 to TRBJ2-5, with 15 bases lining up with TRBD2. Per germline, CDR1 ENHRY and CDR2 SYGVKD. The CDR3 sequence is 18 residues long. The V gene end was trimmed by 3 bases and the J gene end by 0 bases; junction bases not matched to a gene: 5. CDR3 region: CAISDAGTSGRYQETQYF. CDR3 in DNA: TGTGCCATCAGTGACGCCGGGACTAGCGGGAGGTACCAAGAGACCCAGTACTTC.

The rearrangement links TRBV20-1 to TRBJ2-7; D gene ambiguous. This CDR3 is 11 amino acids long. CDR1 and CDR2 from the germline V gene are DFQATT and SNEGSKA (reference sequence). V lost 7 bases and J lost 0, with 7 bases in between. The CDR3 sequence is CSGWSSYEQYF. For the CDR3, the DNA is TGCAGTGGTTGGAGCTCCTACGAGCAGTACTTC.

The table lists this clonotype with many counts. The rearrangement links TRBV6-6 to TRBJ1-2; 8 nucleotides match TRBD1. Trimming cost V 6 bases and J 0 bases; bases outside gene matches: 3. Germline V gene lookup returns CDR1 MNHNY and CDR2 SVGAGI (reference sequence). The CDR3 covers 14 residues. This CDR3 reads CASRGQDPNYGYTF. The DNA of the CDR3 is TGTGCCAGCAGGGGACAGGATCCTAACTATGGCTACACCTTC.